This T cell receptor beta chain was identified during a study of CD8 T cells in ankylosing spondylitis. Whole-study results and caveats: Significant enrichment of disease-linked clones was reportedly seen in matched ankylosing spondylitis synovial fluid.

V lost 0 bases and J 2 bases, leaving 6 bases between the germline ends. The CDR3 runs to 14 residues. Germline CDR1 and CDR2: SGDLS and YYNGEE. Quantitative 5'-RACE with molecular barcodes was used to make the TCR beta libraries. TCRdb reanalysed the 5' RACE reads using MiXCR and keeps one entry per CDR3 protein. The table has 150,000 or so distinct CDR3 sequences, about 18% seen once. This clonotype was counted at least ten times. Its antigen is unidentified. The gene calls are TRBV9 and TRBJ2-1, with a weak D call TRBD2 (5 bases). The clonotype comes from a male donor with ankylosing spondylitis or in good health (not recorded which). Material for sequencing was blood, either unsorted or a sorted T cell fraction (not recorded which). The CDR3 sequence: CASSVGGTYNEQFF. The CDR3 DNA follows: TGTGCCAGCAGCGTAGGAGGGACCTACAATGAGCAGTTCTTC.